The TCR beta chain described here comes from a study of T cell repertoires in ileal Crohn's disease (dated by TCRdb to about 2019). For the study in its entirety: The median duration of disease was approximately 8.3 years, and at the time of surgery roughly 38% of patients were active smokers. TCR repertoire analysis was done in a few dozen Crohn's disease patients from a prospective multicentre cohort. Postoperative therapy was given to about half of the patients, with thiopurines administered to approximately twelve patients and anti-TNF agents administered to 15 to 20 patients. MI samples consisted of biopsies taken from the proximal margin of the surgical specimen. The study ran alongside a multicentre cohort designed to identify predictors of early endoscopic recurrence after ileocolonic resection. Endoscopic postoperative recurrence was defined by a Rutgeerts score above i0. The study sequenced about 180 mucosal samples from around 57 patients, taken at several locations on the surgical specimen and at postoperative endoscopy. Every patient underwent surgery because of a complication, which was stricturing disease in about 60% and penetrating disease in around 40%. For commercial TCRB immunosequencing, about 0.45 micrograms of biopsy DNA were submitted for each sample. Study-wide conclusions, independent of this receptor: Endoscopic recurrence was linked to a higher percentage of high-frequency clones at surgery, and recurrence occurred in every patient whose clonality exceeded 26.8% (18/57). Compared with CD4 T cells, sorted CD8 T cells contained more high-frequency clones, which suggests that the mucosal expansions were mostly CD8. Mucosal CD4 and CD8 T cells were sorted and sequenced only in a subgroup of patients, whose size was not stated. Compared with non-smokers, patients who were active smokers at surgery showed a significantly higher proportion of clonal expansions (approximately 26% vs 20%, p=0.02).

As regards this clone: There is no known antigen for this receptor. No base quality values were provided; no much bigger clone lies one nucleotide off.

The sample's time point, from its label and the paper: proximal margin of the surgical specimen (macroscopically non-inflamed). To be eligible, patients had to be adults with ileal or ileocolonic Crohn's disease and an indication for ileocolonic resection. Whole ileal mucosal biopsies were kept frozen at -80 degrees C prior to DNA extraction. A TRizol-based method was used to extract genomic DNA from the frozen whole biopsies, and the DNA was quantified with a NanoDrop 2000 spectrophotometer. Receptor amplification or capture employed the immunoSEQ multiplex PCR assay. Adaptive Biotechnology amplified CDR3 regions from genomic DNA with a two-step multiplex PCR that controlled for amplification bias. Primers for every V and J gene segment were used in the first PCR, and barcodes and Illumina adapters were added in the second PCR. CDR3 libraries were sequenced using an Illumina instrument. Under the source paper's analysis protocol: Analysis combined the vendor-provided pipelines with custom analysis of raw data in R/Bioconductor under R version 3.3.0. Clonality, which ranges from 0 to 1, was calculated as the inverse of the normalised Shannon entropy across all productive clones. The repertoire share taken up by the top 100 clones defined high-frequency clones, and only clones that passed a 95% confidence test were kept. The Simpson index measured repertoire diversity, and the Morisita-Horn index measured overlap between samples. The table was pulled from immuneACCESS by TCRdb, which kept in-frame rearrangements only. Such tables lose some clones; where checked, under half of the loss comes from unresolved V genes, and the rest has no known cause. Clonal size and the V and J genes are those of that table, whereas D and trimming came from the DNA. This sample has about 7,700 clones in its table, and around 82% of those were observed once. Of the sample, 29% is held by the ten largest clones.

The CDR3 goes from the cysteine to the phenylalanine over 13 residues. Just the 39-base CDR3 DNA is kept, in frame starting at base 1. In the germline V gene, CDR1 corresponds to SGHRS and CDR2 to YFSETQ. V sheds 2 bases and J sheds 6 bases, leaving 12 bases between their ends. The receptor was derived from an adult with Crohn's disease. The chain is made from TRBV5-1 and TRBJ2-7; the D gene lacks a confident call. Source material: ileal tissue. CDR3 reads: CASSFVDSGEQYF. At the DNA level, the sequence is TGCGCCAGCAGCTTTGTTGATTCAGGCGAGCAGTACTTC. Here the CDR3 is joined to the reference TRBV5-1 and TRBJ2-7 genes, and the full variable domain is: KAGVTQTPRYLIKTRGQQVTLSCSPISGHRSVSWYQQTPGQGLQFLFEYFSETQRNKGNFPGRFSGRQFSNSRSEMNVSTLELGDSALYLCASSFVDSGEQYFGPGTRLTVT.